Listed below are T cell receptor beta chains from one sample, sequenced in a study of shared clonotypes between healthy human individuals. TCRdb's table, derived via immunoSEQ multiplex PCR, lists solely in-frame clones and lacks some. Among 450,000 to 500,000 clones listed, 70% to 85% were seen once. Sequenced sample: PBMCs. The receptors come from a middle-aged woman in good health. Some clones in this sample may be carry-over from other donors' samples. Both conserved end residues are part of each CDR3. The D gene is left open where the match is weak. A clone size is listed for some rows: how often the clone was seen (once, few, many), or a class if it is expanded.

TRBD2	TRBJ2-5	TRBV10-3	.	CAISDALGEGRETQYF	TGTGCCATCAGTGACGCCCTGGGGGAGGGCCGGGAGACCCAGTACTTC
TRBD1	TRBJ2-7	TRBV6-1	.	CASSEYRGYEQYF	TGTGCCAGCAGTGAATACAGGGGATACGAGCAGTACTTC
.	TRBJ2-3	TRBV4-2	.	CASSQDRGRDSTDTQYF	TGTGCCAGCAGCCAAGATCGGGGGCGGGACTCCACAGATACGCAGTATTTT
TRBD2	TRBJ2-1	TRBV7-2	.	CASSPGLAHEQFF	TGTGCCAGCAGCCCGGGACTAGCCCATGAGCAGTTCTTC
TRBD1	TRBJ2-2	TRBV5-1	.	CASSWNTGVDTGELFF	TGCGCCAGCAGCTGGAATACAGGGGTGGACACCGGGGAGCTGTTTTTT
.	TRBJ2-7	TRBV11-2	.	CASSLPGVLSYEQYF	TGTGCCAGCAGCTTACCCGGGGTCCTCTCCTACGAGCAGTACTTC
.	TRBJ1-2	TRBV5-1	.	CASSFNRAGYTF	TGCGCCAGCAGCTTTAACAGGGCTGGCTACACCTTC
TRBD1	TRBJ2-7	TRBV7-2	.	CASSRQGAVYEQYF	TGTGCCAGCAGCAGACAGGGGGCGGTCTACGAGCAGTACTTC
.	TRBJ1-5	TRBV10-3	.	CAISEGGSRSNQPQHF	TGTGCCATCAGTGAGGGTGGGAGTAGGAGCAATCAGCCCCAGCATTTT
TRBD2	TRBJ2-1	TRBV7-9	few	CASSLGLASEQFF	TGTGCCAGCAGCCTGGGACTAGCTAGTGAGCAGTTCTTC
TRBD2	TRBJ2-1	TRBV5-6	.	CASSLRSGRDAEQFF	TGTGCCAGCAGCTTGCGTAGCGGGAGGGATGCTGAGCAGTTCTTC